The 25 T cell receptor beta chains presented below share a single source sample, sequenced in a study of graft-versus-host responses after intestinal transplantation (dated by TCRdb to about 2021). The library was obtained by the immunoSEQ multiplex PCR assay. TCRdb retrieved this table from immuneACCESS and kept in-frame rearrangements only. Not all clones are present; in checked studies, unresolved V genes account for under half, and no reason is known for the remainder. The sample table lists tens of thousands of clones, under 90% of them with a count of one. The ten largest clonotypes hold around 0.11% of the sample. Reading the label with the study, this specimen's time point is: cells obtained before transplantation from donor or recipient. Which antigens these TCRs recognize remains unknown. Source: unstimulated CD4+ T cells sorted from spleen or lymph node cells, taken before intestinal transplant. The receptor set was obtained from a human donor who received an intestinal transplant.

The chain recombines TRBV7-3 with TRBJ2-1; 8 bases are shared with TRBD1. This CDR3 is 15 amino acids long. The germline gives CDR1 SGHTA, CDR2 FQGTGA. J was trimmed by 8 bases and V by 2 bases; bases with no gene match: 8. In DNA form, the CDR3 reads TGTGCCAGCAGCTTAGGGCCAACAGGGGGTCATGAGCAGTTCTTC. Protein: CASSLGPTGGHEQFF. Looking up the rest from reference TRBV7-3 and TRBJ2-1 gives the full variable domain: GAGVSQTPSNKVTEKGKYVELRCDPISGHTALYWYRQSLGQGPEFLIYFQGTGAADDSGLPNDRFFAVRPEGSVSTLKIQRTERGDSAVYLCASSLGPTGGHEQFFGPGTRLTVL.

This clone showed up just once. The chain combines TRBV7-3 with TRBJ2-5, with a possible D match to TRBD2 (6 bases). V lost 7 bases and J lost 5, with 20 bases in between. Germline assignment: CDR1 SGHTA and CDR2 FQGTGA. This CDR3 contains 15 residues. CDR3 in amino acids: CASTPTGGKGETQYF. In DNA form, the CDR3 reads TGTGCCAGCACCCCCACTGGGGGGAAAGGGGAGACCCAGTACTTC.

This chain uses TRBV9 with TRBJ1-2; tentatively, D is TRBD1 (5 bases). Germline lookup yields CDR1 SGDLS and CDR2 YYNGEE. With 2 bases removed from V and 11 bases from J, the gap between germline ends came to 10 bases. The CDR3 totals 11 residues. The chain's CDR3 is CASSVEGRYTF. In DNA form, the CDR3 reads TGTGCCAGCAGCGTGGAGGGGCGGTACACCTTC.

This clone has a single count. V and J are TRBV7-2 and TRBJ2-7, with 7 positions matching TRBD1. Germline V gives CDR1 SGHTA, CDR2 FQGNSA. V trimming: 5 bases; J trimming: 3 bases; junction bases outside the gene matches: 7. CDR3 length equals 14 residues. The DNA for the CDR3 is TGTGCCAGCAGCCTCCCGGGACAGCTCTACGAGCAGTACTTC. It encodes CASSLPGQLYEQYF.

This clone was seen just once. The chain joins TRBV2 to TRBJ1-1, with D maybe TRBD1 (5 bases). The V gene lost 5 bases and the J gene lost 5 bases, with 18 bases spanning the gap. The length of the CDR3 is 15 residues. CDR1 is SNHLY and CDR2 is FYNNEI in the germline V gene. CDR3 nucleotide sequence: TGTGCCAGCAGTCCTAGGTGGGGCGGTGGGACTGAAGCTTTCTTT. It yields the protein CASSPRWGGGTEAFF.

This rearrangement joins TRBV7-9 to TRBJ2-7; D gene ambiguous. Germline V gives CDR1 SEHNR, CDR2 FQNEAQ (reference sequence). Deletions cut 0 bases from V and 1 base from J, with 7 bases between. This CDR3 comprises 14 residues. The CDR3 DNA reads as TGTGCCAGCAGCTTAGCTGGCCGTTCCTACGAGCAGTACTTC. Residues: CASSLAGRSYEQYF.

CDR3 DNA sequence: TGTGCCAGCAGGACGACAATCCAAGAGACCCAGTACTTC. Amino acids: CASRTTIQETQYF. The chain carries TRBV6-5 and TRBJ2-5; no reliable D call. Germline CDR1 is MNHEY and CDR2 is SVGAGI. V gave up 6 bases and J gave up 1 base, with 9 bases separating them. The CDR3 sequence is 13 residues long.

This chain connects TRBV5-1 to TRBJ2-2, with D possibly matching TRBD1 (5 bases). The V gene lost 1 base and the J gene lost 1 base, with 11 bases spanning the gap. Germline V gives CDR1 SGHRS, CDR2 YFSETQ. The CDR3 runs 16 residues. In DNA form, the CDR3 reads TGCGCCAGCAGCTTGAGGTTAGGGGTGAACACCGGGGAGCTGTTTTTT. As protein: CASSLRLGVNTGELFF.

The chain uses TRBV5-4 and TRBJ1-2; 11 bases are a match to TRBD1. CDR1 is SGHNT and CDR2 is YYREEE in the germline V gene (reference sequence). The CDR3 extends over 15 amino acids. Trimming cost V 5 bases and J 2 bases; bases outside gene matches: 5. CDR3 nucleotide sequence: TGTGCCAGCAGTCACCGGGACAGGGGGAACTATGGCTACACCTTC. Translated, it gives CASSHRDRGNYGYTF. The full variable domain, completed using reference TRBV5-4 and TRBJ1-2, is ETGVTQSPTHLIKTRGQQVTLRCSSQSGHNTVSWYQQALGQGPQFIFQYYREEENGRGNFPPRFSGLQFPNYSSELNVNALELDDSALYLCASSHRDRGNYGYTFGSGTRLTVV.

The chain recombines TRBV6-5 with TRBJ1-2; D perhaps matches TRBD1 (5 bases). V lost 2 bases, J lost 0 bases, and 13 bases lay in between. Germline lookup yields CDR1 MNHEY and CDR2 SVGAGI. The CDR3 spans 16 residues. CDR3 coding DNA: TGTGCCAGCAGTTACGTAGGGGATGGAGCTAACTATGGCTACACCTTC. This sequence encodes CASSYVGDGANYGYTF.

The chain joins TRBV7-2 to TRBJ1-1; D remains unclear. Between the trimmed V and J ends, which lost 3 bases and 0 bases, there was a span of 8 bases. Per the germline V gene, CDR1 is SGHTA and CDR2 is FQGNSA. The CDR3 is made up of 14 amino acids. The CDR3 spells CASSFRQLNTEAFF. CDR3 coding DNA: TGTGCCAGCAGCTTTCGTCAGTTGAACACTGAAGCTTTCTTT.

A few counts support this clone. This chain uses TRBV2 with TRBJ1-2; unclear D gene. Per the germline V gene, CDR1 is SNHLY and CDR2 is FYNNEI. The CDR3 contains 12 residues. Between the trimmed V and J ends, which lost 4 bases and 4 bases, there was a span of 7 bases. CDR3 residues: CASSGTGYGYTF. The CDR3 DNA reads as TGTGCCAGCAGTGGAACCGGCTATGGCTACACCTTC. Complete variable domain (other parts from reference TRBV2 and TRBJ1-2): EPEVTQTPSHQVTQMGQEVILRCVPISNHLYFYWYRQILGQKVEFLVSFYNNEISEKSEIFDDQFSVERPDGSNFTLKIRSTKLEDSAMYFCASSGTGYGYTFGSGTRLTVV.

The chain couples TRBV7-3 to TRBJ1-2; tentative D call: TRBD1 (5 bases). CDR3 length: 14 amino acids. Per the germline V gene, CDR1 is SGHTA and CDR2 is FQGTGA. V gave up 2 bases and J gave up 2 bases, with 9 bases separating them. In DNA form, the CDR3 reads TGTGCCAGCAGCTTAGGGGCAGAAAACTATGGCTACACCTTC. It encodes CASSLGAENYGYTF.

The chain combines TRBV11-2 with TRBJ2-3, with D maybe TRBD2 (7 bases). Trimming removed 5 bases from V and 0 bases from J, with 12 bases in between. Per germline, CDR1 SGHAT and CDR2 FQNNGV. The CDR3 totals 15 residues. In nucleotides, the CDR3 is TGTGCCAGCAGCCCGGGGGGCCTCAGCACAGATACGCAGTATTTT. It encodes CASSPGGLSTDTQYF.

This chain connects TRBV5-1 to TRBJ2-7; unclear D gene. The V end lost 0 bases, the J end lost 2 bases, and 12 bases lay between the germline ends. CDR1 and CDR2 from the germline V gene are SGHRS and YFSETQ. CDR3 length equals 15 residues. In nucleotides, the CDR3 is TGCGCCAGCAGCTTGGCCCTTGGCCCCACCTACGAGCAGTACTTC. This codes for CASSLALGPTYEQYF.

Notes on this clone: Other DNA sequences of this sample code for an identical CDR3. The CDR3 here is CASSLEGYEQYF. CDR3 DNA: TGCGCCAGCAGCTTAGAGGGCTACGAGCAGTACTTC. The chain employs TRBV5-1 and TRBJ2-7, with D tentatively TRBD2 (5 bases). V was pared by 2 bases and J by 3 bases, with 6 bases between. Germline lookup yields CDR1 SGHRS and CDR2 YFSETQ. The CDR3 contains 12 residues.

This sequence joins TRBV6-1 and TRBJ2-5; weak D call: TRBD2 (6 bases). V shed 0 bases and J shed 5 bases, with 16 bases lying between them. Germline V gene data show CDR1 as MNHNS and CDR2 as SASEGT. The CDR3 covers 16 residues. CDR3 nucleotide sequence: TGTGCCAGCAGTGAAGCGCGGTGGGGTGGAGGGGAGACCCAGTACTTC. Its protein is CASSEARWGGGETQYF.

The chain is built from TRBV5-4 and TRBJ2-5, with D perhaps TRBD1 (7 bases). Trimming left V 3 bases short and J 2 bases short, with 14 bases between. Looked up from germline, CDR1 is SGHNT and CDR2 is YYREEE (reference sequence). This CDR3 contains 15 residues. The CDR3 DNA reads TGTGCCAGCAGCTCCGGAGGGGGCCTACAAGAGACCCAGTACTTC. It codes for CASSSGGGLQETQYF.

The chain joins TRBV6-4 to TRBJ2-5, with TRBD1 matching 7 bases. Germline CDR1 is MRHNA and CDR2 is SNTAGT. This CDR3 is built from 14 residues. The ends lost 7 bases at V and 2 bases at J; junction bases unmatched: 7. The CDR3 DNA reads TGTGCCAGCAATACGACAGGGCTGCAAGAGACCCAGTACTTC. Residues: CASNTTGLQETQYF.

This clone was observed once. The chain couples TRBV2 to TRBJ1-2, with TRBD1 matching 9 bases. The V gene end was trimmed by 7 bases and the J gene end by 8 bases; junction bases not matched to a gene: 8. This CDR3 region has 13 residues. In germline, CDR1 is SNHLY, CDR2 FYNNEI. As DNA, the CDR3 is TGTGCCAGCACCACGGACAGGGGCAACGGCTACACCTTC. It yields the protein CASTTDRGNGYTF.

V usage is TRBV19 and J usage is TRBJ1-1; D unresolved. V was cut by 10 bases and J by 1 base, with 13 bases left in between. The CDR3 loop spans 13 amino acids. Germline V gives CDR1 LNHDA, CDR2 SQIVND (reference sequence). Here the CDR3 reads CATHGPKNTEAFF. The CDR3, as DNA: TGTGCCACCCACGGTCCAAAGAACACTGAAGCTTTCTTT.

V usage is TRBV6-4 and J usage is TRBJ1-5; 7 positions agree with TRBD1. Per germline, CDR1 MRHNA and CDR2 SNTAGT. The junction had 7 bases not matched to a gene; V was cut back by 2 bases and J by 3 bases. CDR3 length: 16 residues. As DNA, the CDR3 is TGTGCCAGCAGTGACCTACGCAGGGGGAACAATCAGCCCCAGCATTTT. Translating gives CASSDLRRGNNQPQHF.

The V gene is TRBV10-2, the J gene TRBJ2-7; TRBD1 is a possible D gene (6 bases). The V gene lost 11 bases and the J gene lost 2 bases, with 22 bases spanning the gap. Germline V gene data show CDR1 as WSHSY and CDR2 as SAAADI. This CDR3 is built from 15 residues. As DNA, the CDR3 is TGCGCCTCGCAACGCTGGCAGGGGCCAACCTACGAGCAGTACTTC. Protein sequence: CASQRWQGPTYEQYF.

This clone was picked up one time. The rearrangement uses TRBV6-1 and TRBJ2-7, with D possibly being TRBD1 (5 bases). The ends were cut back, 6 bases at V and 3 bases at J, with 9 bases in the middle. CDR3 size: 12 residues. Germline V gene sequence: CDR1 MNHNS, CDR2 SASEGT. CDR3 protein: CASRIGHYEQYF. For the CDR3, the DNA is TGTGCCAGCAGGATAGGACACTACGAGCAGTACTTC.

The rearrangement uses TRBV5-1 and TRBJ2-5; 9 nucleotides align to TRBD1. J lost 9 bases, V lost 4 bases, and 7 bases had no gene match. Per the germline V gene, CDR1 is SGHRS and CDR2 is YFSETQ. This CDR3 contains 13 residues. The CDR3 protein is CASSTGTGRAQYF. CDR3 DNA: TGCGCCAGCAGCACCGGGACAGGGCGGGCCCAGTACTTC.